The clone carrying this T cell receptor (beta chain) was recorded a few times. The data stem from a study of tumor-infiltrating lymphocytes in localized non-small cell lung cancer. Generated by immunoSEQ multiplex PCR, the TCRdb table keeps only in-frame clones and is missing some. The data contain roughly 14,000 clones, 75% of them singletons. With 3 bases removed from V and 0 bases from J, the gap between germline ends came to 12 bases. There are 15 residues in the CDR3. The V gene's germline CDR1 is KGHSH and CDR2 LQKENI. The J gene is TRBJ2-7, the V gene TRBV18, with unresolved D. The sequencing input was lung tumor tissue. This clonotype was obtained from a human donor with non-small cell lung cancer. CDR3 protein: CASSPAYSSSYEQYF. The CDR3 DNA follows: TGTGCCAGCTCACCGGCTTATTCGAGCTCCTACGAGCAGTACTTC. Variable domain in full (rest from reference TRBV18 and TRBJ2-7): NAGVMQNPRHLVRRRGQEARLRCSPMKGHSHVYWYRQLPEEGLKFMVYLQKENIIDESGMPKERFSAEFPKEGPSILRIQQVVRGDSAAYFCASSPAYSSSYEQYFGPGTRLTVT.